A single sample is the source of the 31 T cell receptor beta chains below, sequenced in a study of CD8 T cells in ankylosing spondylitis. TCRdb re-derived calls from the 5' RACE reads in MiXCR, one entry per CDR3 protein. The data contain fewer than 550,000 distinct CDR3 sequences, over 4% of them singletons. These TCRs are of unknown antigen specificity. Overall study results and limits: Ankylosing spondylitis blood appeared to be characterized by a TCR beta motif of eight or nine highly homologous variants.

The sequencing input was blood, either unsorted or a sorted T cell fraction (not recorded which). Receptors were obtained from a male donor with ankylosing spondylitis.

This clonotype occurred many times. The chain recombines TRBV20-1 with TRBJ1-1; maybe TRBD1 (5 bases). Looked up from germline, CDR1 is DFQATT and CDR2 is SNEGSKA (reference sequence). The CDR3 has 14 residues. V lost 1 base, J lost 0 bases, and 9 bases lay in between. The CDR3, as DNA: TGCAGTGCTAGAGCCGGGACCATGAACACTGAAGCTTTCTTT. Protein product: CSARAGTMNTEAFF.

There are many counts of this clonotype. The chain couples TRBV7-2 to TRBJ2-3; no clear D. The V gene lost 0 bases and the J gene lost 4 bases, with 2 bases spanning the gap. Germline CDR1 reads SGHTA; CDR2 reads FQGNSA. The CDR3 totals 12 residues. The CDR3 sequence: CASSLAPDTQYF. CDR3 DNA sequence: TGTGCCAGCAGCTTAGCGCCAGATACGCAGTATTTT. The full variable domain, in which reference TRBV7-2 and TRBJ2-3 provide the parts outside the CDR3, is GAGVSQSPSNKVTEKGKDVELRCDPISGHTALYWYRQSLGQGLEFLIYFQGNSAPDKSGLPSDRFSAERTGGSVSTLTIQRTQQEDSAVYLCASSLAPDTQYFGPGTRLTVL.

This clonotype was detected ten times or more. V gene TRBV5-1 combines with J gene TRBJ2-5; maybe TRBD1 (6 bases). CDR1 and CDR2 from the germline V gene are SGHRS and YFSETQ. V lost 0 bases and J 2 bases, leaving 11 bases between the germline ends. The CDR3 has 15 amino acids. CDR3 sequence (DNA): TGCGCCAGCAGCTTGGCGGGGACAACTCAAGAGACCCAGTACTTC. Translated, it gives CASSLAGTTQETQYF.

This clonotype was detected ten times or more. The J gene is TRBJ2-7, the V gene TRBV4-3; no clear D gene. V lost 0 bases, J lost 0 bases, and 6 bases lay in between. CDR3 length equals 14 residues. The V gene's germline CDR1 is LGHNA and CDR2 YSLEER. DNA of the CDR3: TGCGCCAGCAGCCAAGACGGGCCCTCCTACGAGCAGTACTTC. Translated: CASSQDGPSYEQYF.

There are many counts of this clonotype. V is TRBV28 and J is TRBJ1-1; 8 bases match TRBD1. Germline V CDR1 and CDR2: MDHEN, SYDVKM. The CDR3 covers 13 residues. The V and J ends lost 4 bases and 5 bases, in that order; junction bases with no gene match: 3. For the CDR3, the DNA is TGTGCCAGCAGTTCAGGGGGCGAGACTGAAGCTTTCTTT. It codes for CASSSGGETEAFF.

The CDR3 is CATSTSPSSYEQYF. In DNA, the CDR3 is TGTGCCACCAGCACCAGTCCCAGCTCCTACGAGCAGTACTTC. The chain employs TRBV15 and TRBJ2-7; D gene uncertain. Trimming shortened V by 4 bases and J by 0 bases, and 10 bases separated the two germline ends. The CDR3 consists of 14 residues. Germline V gene data show CDR1 as LNHNV and CDR2 as YYDKDF (reference sequence). The variable domain in full, with the rest retrieved from reference TRBV15 and TRBJ2-7, is DAMVIQNPRYQVTQFGKPVTLSCSQTLNHNVMYWYQQKSSQAPKLLFHYYDKDFNNEADTPDNFQSRRPNTSFCFLDIRSPGLGDTAMYLCATSTSPSSYEQYFGPGTRLTVT.

This clonotype has at least ten counts. This chain links TRBV12-3 or TRBV12-4 with TRBJ2-5, with a tentative D call TRBD1 (5 bases). CDR3 length: 15 residues. V was pared by 7 bases and J by 5 bases, with 20 bases between. The CDR3 DNA reads as TGTGCCAGCACCTTGGGTCAGGGTAAGGTGGAGACCCAGTACTTC. Translation: CASTLGQGKVETQYF.

This clonotype has ten or more counts. The CDR3 coding sequence is TGCGCCAGCAGCTTGGGACTACAACAAGAGACCCAGTACTTC. Translated: CASSLGLQQETQYF. The chain is built from TRBV5-1 and TRBJ2-5; TRBD2 is a possible D gene (5 bases). Trimming took off 0 bases at V and 2 bases at J, with 8 bases between the two ends. CDR3 length: 14 residues. Germline values: CDR1 SGHRS, CDR2 YFSETQ. Looking up the rest from reference TRBV5-1 and TRBJ2-5 gives the full variable domain: KAGVTQTPRYLIKTRGQQVTLSCSPISGHRSVSWYQQTPGQGLQFLFEYFSETQRNKGNFPGRFSGRQFSNSRSEMNVSTLELGDSALYLCASSLGLQQETQYFGPGTRLLVL.

The chain is built from TRBV29-1 and TRBJ2-1; TRBD2 matches at 8 bases. Germline V lookup: CDR1 SQVTM, CDR2 ANQGSEA. Germline trimming cut 4 bases from V and 6 bases from J; bases unmatched to any gene: 5. This CDR3 region has 13 residues. The DNA for the CDR3 is TGCAGCGTTGGGGGACTAGACTTCAATGAGCAGTTCTTC. Translation gives CSVGGLDFNEQFF.

Many counts were recorded for this clonotype. This chain links TRBV28 with TRBJ1-2; D remains ambiguous. Germline CDR1 is MDHEN and CDR2 is SYDVKM. The CDR3 loop spans 15 amino acids. V was cut by 3 bases and J by 4 bases, with 15 bases left in between. CDR3 DNA: TGTGCCAGCAGTTTGAGTTGGGGTTACAGCTATGGCTACACCTTC. It encodes CASSLSWGYSYGYTF.

This clonotype was recorded at least ten times. This chain connects TRBV6-2 or TRBV6-3 to TRBJ2-1; 11 bases match TRBD2. V lost 5 bases, J lost 2 bases, and 8 bases stayed unmatched. This CDR3 spans 17 amino acids. CDR1 and CDR2 (germline): MNHEY, SVGEGT. The CDR3 here is CASSKTLGLAAYNEQFF. In DNA, the CDR3 is TGTGCCAGCAGTAAGACTTTGGGACTAGCGGCCTACAATGAGCAGTTCTTC.

This clonotype was seen many times. The chain combines TRBV5-1 with TRBJ2-5; D is unresolved. The V end was cut by 1 base, the J end by 1 base, with 8 bases between. Germline CDR1 reads SGHRS; CDR2 reads YFSETQ. The CDR3 is 14 residues long. The CDR3 reads CASSLYTAQETQYF. Written as DNA, the CDR3 is TGCGCCAGCAGCTTGTATACAGCCCAAGAGACCCAGTACTTC.

This clonotype was picked up many times. This chain uses TRBV5-6 with TRBJ1-2; D is unclear. Germline lookup yields CDR1 SGHDT and CDR2 YYEEEE. This CDR3 is built from 13 residues. V lost 0 bases, J lost 5 bases, and 8 bases lay in between. As DNA, the CDR3 is TGTGCCAGCAGCTTGGTTTCAGAATATGGCTACACCTTC. The encoded protein is CASSLVSEYGYTF. Together with reference TRBV5-6 and TRBJ1-2, the CDR3 gives the full variable domain: DAGVTQSPTHLIKTRGQQVTLRCSPKSGHDTVSWYQQALGQGPQFIFQYYEEEERQRGNFPDRFSGHQFPNYSSELNVNALLLGDSALYLCASSLVSEYGYTFGSGTRLTVV.

This clonotype was observed a few times. V and J are TRBV5-1 and TRBJ1-1; TRBD1 is a possible D gene (5 bases). CDR1 and CDR2 from the germline V gene are SGHRS and YFSETQ. V lost 2 bases and J lost 3, with 8 bases in between. The CDR3 loop spans 13 amino acids. The CDR3 loop reads CASSFVQDTEAFF. DNA of the CDR3: TGCGCCAGCAGCTTTGTACAGGACACTGAAGCTTTCTTT.

This clonotype was detected ten times or more. V and J are TRBV28 and TRBJ1-6, with D unclear. V was cut by 2 bases and J by 10 bases, with 9 bases left in between. The CDR3 loop spans 13 amino acids. Germline assignment: CDR1 MDHEN and CDR2 SYDVKM. The CDR3 here is CASSLLQGSPLHF. Written as DNA, the CDR3 is TGTGCCAGCAGTTTACTACAAGGATCACCCCTCCACTTT.

This clonotype showed up many times. The V and J genes are TRBV6-6 and TRBJ1-4; D perhaps matches TRBD1 (5 bases). The CDR3 consists of 13 residues. CDR1 and CDR2 from the germline V gene are MNHNY and SVGAGI (reference sequence). V gave up 7 bases and J gave up 7 bases, with 13 bases separating them. CDR3 amino acids: CASIRGFREKLFF. In DNA, the CDR3 is TGTGCCAGCATTCGGGGGTTCCGTGAAAAACTGTTTTTT.

This clonotype was recorded at least ten times. The rearrangement links TRBV3-1 to TRBJ1-2; the D is unclear. V shed 6 bases and J shed 8 bases, with 22 bases lying between them. The CDR3 totals 15 residues. Germline-derived CDR1 and CDR2 are LGHDT and YNNKEL (reference sequence). The CDR3 nucleotides read TGTGCCAGCAGTCGGAGCGATCCTCTCTATGCCGGCTACACCTTC. It is translated as CASSRSDPLYAGYTF.

This clonotype was recorded many times. V is TRBV28 and J is TRBJ2-5; the D is unclear. Germline CDR1 MDHEN, CDR2 SYDVKM. V lost 4 bases to trimming and J lost 0 bases, with 9 bases between them. The CDR3 has 14 residues. The CDR3: CASSSIMYQETQYF. Written as DNA, the CDR3 is TGTGCCAGCAGTTCAATCATGTACCAAGAGACCCAGTACTTC.

The rearrangement joins TRBV6-5 to TRBJ1-2; 8 bases agree with TRBD1. V shed 2 bases and J 4 bases; nucleotides not matched to a gene: 3. CDR1 and CDR2 from the germline V gene are MNHEY and SVGAGI. The CDR3 runs to 14 residues. The CDR3 bases are TGTGCCAGCAGTTACGACAGGGGCTTCTATGGCTACACCTTC. It encodes CASSYDRGFYGYTF.

The rearrangement joins TRBV5-1 to TRBJ2-3, with a tentative D call TRBD2 (5 bases). The CDR3 runs 15 residues. Germline assignment: CDR1 SGHRS and CDR2 YFSETQ. CDR3 protein: CARTPTAGLTDTQYF. CDR3 nucleotide sequence: TGCGCAAGGACTCCGACGGCAGGCCTCACAGATACGCAGTATTTT.

This clonotype has ten or more counts. The J gene is TRBJ2-3, the V gene TRBV20-1; TRBD2 might be the D (6 bases). CDR3 length: 16 residues. Germline V gives CDR1 DFQATT, CDR2 SNEGSKA (reference sequence). V was cut by 6 bases and J by 2 bases, with 21 bases left in between. The CDR3 DNA sequence: TGCAGTGCGGACGACCGGAAGCGGGCCTCCACAGATACGCAGTATTTT. Translated: CSADDRKRASTDTQYF.

Only a few counts were recorded for this clonotype. The chain links TRBV4-3 to TRBJ2-1; D is undetermined. The germline gives CDR1 LGHNA, CDR2 YSLEER. V lost 4 bases to trimming and J lost 1 base, with 17 bases between them. The CDR3 is 17 amino acids. CDR3 DNA: TGCGCCAGCAGCCTCGAAGGGTCGTATCTTTCCTACAATGAGCAGTTCTTC. This encodes CASSLEGSYLSYNEQFF.

This clonotype was counted many times. The J gene is TRBJ2-5, the V gene TRBV5-1; 8 bases fit TRBD1. V shed 7 bases, J shed 2 bases, and the junction held 13 bases outside the gene matches. The CDR3 consists of 16 residues. Germline assignment: CDR1 SGHRS and CDR2 YFSETQ. The CDR3 nucleotides read TGCGCCAGCTCATGGGGTTGGCAGGGGGCTCAAGAGACCCAGTACTTC. It translates to CASSWGWQGAQETQYF.

This clonotype was recorded at least ten times. This chain joins TRBV7-2 and TRBJ1-5; D is unresolved. The CDR3 contains 14 residues. Germline loops: CDR1 SGHTA, CDR2 FQGNSA. The V gene lost 1 base and the J gene lost 3 bases, with 7 bases spanning the gap. The CDR3 here is CASSLVGINQPQHF. The CDR3 DNA follows: TGTGCCAGCAGCTTAGTAGGGATCAATCAGCCCCAGCATTTT.

This clonotype appeared many times. This chain joins TRBV9 and TRBJ2-1; D not resolved. Germline CDR1 and CDR2: SGDLS and YYNGEE. The CDR3 sequence is 13 residues long. Trimming removed 0 bases at V and 10 bases at J, with 11 bases between. The CDR3: CASSVVNFSEQFF. CDR3 nucleotides: TGTGCCAGCAGCGTAGTGAACTTTTCAGAGCAGTTCTTC.

This clonotype was detected ten times or more. The chain recombines TRBV5-1 with TRBJ2-7; 7 bases are a match to TRBD2. Germline trimming cut 0 bases from V and 4 bases from J; bases unmatched to any gene: 10. This CDR3 has 16 residues. The germline V gene has CDR1 SGHRS and CDR2 YFSETQ. CDR3 in DNA: TGCGCCAGCAGCTTGGCGGCTAGCGGAGATAATTACGAGCAGTACTTC. The encoded protein is CASSLAASGDNYEQYF. The whole variable domain, remainder taken from reference TRBV5-1 and TRBJ2-7, is KAGVTQTPRYLIKTRGQQVTLSCSPISGHRSVSWYQQTPGQGLQFLFEYFSETQRNKGNFPGRFSGRQFSNSRSEMNVSTLELGDSALYLCASSLAASGDNYEQYFGPGTRLTVT.

There are many counts of this clonotype. The J gene is TRBJ1-2, the V gene TRBV12-3 or TRBV12-4; D perhaps matches TRBD1 (5 bases). Trimming left V 5 bases short and J 4 bases short, with 20 bases between. The CDR3 length is 16 residues. CDR3 sequence reads: CASSPISGSVSYGYTF. CDR3 bases: TGTGCCAGCAGTCCCATCTCAGGGTCTGTCAGCTATGGCTACACCTTC.

Many counts were recorded for this clonotype. The V and J genes are TRBV5-1 and TRBJ2-1; 10 bases are a match to TRBD2. Per the germline V gene, CDR1 is SGHRS and CDR2 is YFSETQ. After removal of 3 bases from V and 5 bases from J, the junction contained 5 bases not matched to a gene. This CDR3 region has 15 residues. The CDR3 region has the DNA TGCGCCAGCAGCTGGCTAGCGGGAGATAACAATGAGCAGTTCTTC. Residues: CASSWLAGDNNEQFF.

Many counts were recorded for this clonotype. This chain connects TRBV2 to TRBJ1-3; D is unresolved. V was pared by 3 bases and J by 0 bases, with 6 bases between. The CDR3 has 14 amino acids. The V gene's germline CDR1 is SNHLY and CDR2 FYNNEI. CDR3 region: CASSETSSGNTIYF. CDR3 DNA sequence: TGTGCCAGCAGTGAGACAAGCTCTGGAAACACCATATATTTT. Based on the CDR3 plus reference TRBV2 and TRBJ1-3, the full variable domain is EPEVTQTPSHQVTQMGQEVILRCVPISNHLYFYWYRQILGQKVEFLVSFYNNEISEKSEIFDDQFSVERPDGSNFTLKIRSTKLEDSAMYFCASSETSSGNTIYFGEGSWLTVV.

Notes on this clonotype: A much larger clone sits a single nucleotide away, making a read error possible. The V call is TRBV24-1, the J call TRBJ1-2; 8 bases fit TRBD1. The junction had 6 bases not matched to a gene; V was cut back by 2 bases and J by 8 bases. The CDR3 sequence is 14 residues long. The germline V gene has CDR1 KGHDR and CDR2 SFDVKD. The CDR3 sequence is CATSDSLTGVGYTF. DNA for the CDR3: TGTGCCACCAGTGATTCATTGACAGGGGTGGGCTACACCTTC.

This clonotype was recorded at least ten times. The rearrangement joins TRBV27 to TRBJ2-7; a possible D gene is TRBD1 (5 bases). The V end lost 8 bases, the J end lost 6 bases, and 11 bases lay between the germline ends. This CDR3 region has 11 residues. The germline V gene has CDR1 MNHEY and CDR2 SMNVEV (reference sequence). CDR3 sequence reads: CASRWGGEQYF. CDR3 sequence (DNA): TGTGCCAGCCGTTGGGGCGGCGAGCAGTACTTC.